These T cell receptor beta chains were read from a single sample in a study of lymphopenia after photon versus proton radiotherapy. The table came from immunoSEQ multiplex PCR; TCRdb's copy has only in-frame clones and leaves some out. The sample includes tens of thousands of clones, around 82% of them seen just once. Sequenced material: peripheral blood, taken from a patient treated with photon-based radiotherapy. These receptor sequences come from a man in his forties or fifties with gastric cancer. CDR3s include the opening cysteine and the closing phenylalanine or tryptophan. D genes are given only for firm matches.

V gene,D gene,CDR3 length,J gene,CDR3 protein,CDR3 DNA
TRBV19,TRBD2,14,TRBJ2-7,CASSAGGSPYEQYF,TGTGCCAGTAGTGCGGGAGGTAGTCCCTACGAGCAGTACTTC
TRBV10-1,TRBD1,14,TRBJ2-1,CASSPRTGGHEQFF,TGCGCCAGCAGTCCCAGGACAGGGGGGCATGAGCAGTTCTTC
TRBV19,TRBD1,15,TRBJ1-5,CASSISGQGRQPQHF,TGTGCCAGTAGTATCTCTGGACAGGGTCGCCAGCCCCAGCATTTT
TRBV12-5,-,17,TRBJ2-7,CASGLVPRSGIPYEQYF,TGTGCTAGTGGTTTGGTACCCCGCTCGGGAATCCCCTACGAGCAGTACTTC
TRBV2,TRBD2,14,TRBJ2-1,CATVDEREGDEQFF,TGTGCCACTGTTGACGAGCGGGAGGGCGATGAGCAGTTCTTC
TRBV11-2,-,15,TRBJ1-1,CASSLKAGPHTEAFF,TGTGCCAGCAGCTTAAAGGCAGGGCCACACACTGAAGCTTTCTTT
TRBV10-3,-,13,TRBJ2-7,CALRPQGTYEQYF,TGTGCCCTCAGACCCCAGGGTACCTACGAGCAGTACTTC
TRBV5-8,-,14,TRBJ2-6,CASSSGLRANVLTF,TGTGCCAGCAGCTCGGGACTGAGGGCCAACGTCCTGACTTTC
TRBV10-3,-,13,TRBJ1-1,CAISEDPNTEAFF,TGTGCCATCAGTGAAGACCCAAACACTGAAGCTTTCTTT
TRBV9,-,15,TRBJ1-4,CASSPSAGRTEKLFF,TGTGCCAGCAGCCCCTCCGCGGGCAGGACTGAAAAACTGTTTTTT
TRBV5-1,TRBD1,14,TRBJ1-5,CASSLGQGDQPQHF,TGCGCCAGCAGCTTGGGACAGGGTGATCAGCCCCAGCATTTT
TRBV15,-,14,TRBJ1-4,CATSRGGANEKLFF,TGTGCCACCAGCAGAGGGGGAGCTAATGAAAAACTGTTTTTT
TRBV19,TRBD1,15,TRBJ2-7,CASSIEPTGSYEQYF,TGTGCCAGTAGTATAGAACCGACAGGGTCCTACGAGCAGTACTTC
TRBV6-5,TRBD1,16,TRBJ1-1,CASSYNPGQGPTEAFF,TGTGCCAGCAGTTATAACCCCGGACAGGGGCCCACTGAAGCTTTCTTT
TRBV7-9,TRBD1,15,TRBJ1-6,CASSYWDRLYSPLHF,TGTGCCAGCAGCTACTGGGACAGGTTGTATTCACCCCTCCACTTT
TRBV18,-,13,TRBJ2-5,CASSPTMQETQYF,TGTGCCAGCTCACCAACAATGCAAGAGACCCAGTACTTC